The 13 T cell receptor beta chains below were found in one sample sequenced in a study of blood T cell repertoires in COVID-19. The table came from immunoSEQ multiplex PCR; TCRdb's copy has only in-frame clones and leaves some out. The sample lists 150,000 or so clones, around four fifths occurring once. The sequenced sample consisted of peripheral blood. The receptor source for this set is a man aged 65 to 79 who had recovered from COVID-19.

The rearrangement joins TRBV6-5 to TRBJ2-1, with D possibly matching TRBD1 (5 bases). Trimming removed 5 bases at V and 1 base at J, with 12 bases between. CDR1 and CDR2 (germline): MNHEY, SVGAGI. This CDR3 has 15 amino acids. CDR3 DNA: TGTGCCAGCAGTATCGACAGACTTTCCTACAATGAGCAGTTCTTC. Amino acid sequence: CASSIDRLSYNEQFF.

The rearrangement uses TRBV6-2 or TRBV6-3 and TRBJ2-7; D unresolved. Trimming pared 3 bases from V and 4 bases from J, leaving 13 bases between. The CDR3 is 14 residues long. Per the germline V gene, CDR1 is MNHEY and CDR2 is SVGEGT. The CDR3 spells CASSYGRSNYEQYF. In nucleotides, the CDR3 is TGTGCCAGCAGTTATGGCAGGTCGAATTACGAGCAGTACTTC.

The rearrangement links TRBV4-3 to TRBJ2-3, with 11 positions matching TRBD2. CDR3 size: 14 residues. The germline gives CDR1 LGHNA, CDR2 YSLEER. After removal of 4 bases from V and 5 bases from J, the junction contained 2 bases not matched to a gene. In DNA, the CDR3 is TGCGCCAGCAGCCCGGGACTAGCGGAAGATACGCAGTATTTT. Protein product: CASSPGLAEDTQYF.

The CDR3 nucleotides read TGTGCCAGCAGCTTACAGGGCTTGAACACTGAAGCTTTCTTT. It specifies CASSLQGLNTEAFF. The chain couples TRBV7-9 to TRBJ1-1; TRBD1 is a possible D gene (5 bases). Germline V lookup: CDR1 SEHNR, CDR2 FQNEAQ (reference sequence). V lost 2 bases to trimming and J lost 0 bases, with 7 bases between them. The CDR3 extends over 14 amino acids.

The chain couples TRBV10-1 to TRBJ2-7; tentative D call: TRBD2 (5 bases). Trimming removed 1 base from V and 2 bases from J, with 9 bases in between. Germline V gene sequence: CDR1 WNHNN, CDR2 SYGVQD (reference sequence). This CDR3 region has 14 residues. CDR3 coding DNA: TGCGCCAGCAGTGAGTTACGGGGTGCCTACGAGCAGTACTTC. It codes for CASSELRGAYEQYF.

The chain has TRBV10-1 and TRBJ1-1; D gene unclear. V was clipped by 6 bases and J by 1 base, with 12 bases between them. The CDR3 contains 14 residues. Germline CDR1 and CDR2: WNHNN and SYGVQD (reference sequence). CDR3 region: CASSPGIGNTEAFF. The CDR3 nucleotides read TGCGCCAGCAGCCCGGGAATCGGGAACACTGAAGCTTTCTTT.

A few counts support this clone. The chain's CDR3 is CASSLRELAEQFF. The DNA for the CDR3 is TGTGCCAGCAGCTTGCGGGAACTAGCGGAGCAGTTCTTC. The chain couples TRBV5-4 to TRBJ2-1; 7 bases are shared with TRBD2. V lost 1 base and J lost 10; bases outside the gene matches: 5. The CDR3 loop spans 13 amino acids. Germline CDR1 is SGHNT and CDR2 is YYREEE (reference sequence).

This chain connects TRBV18 to TRBJ1-2; 10 nucleotides agree with TRBD1. Germline CDR1 KGHSH, CDR2 LQKENI. Trimming cost V 3 bases and J 4 bases; bases outside gene matches: 5. The CDR3 covers 15 residues. This CDR3 reads CASSPGTGVPYGYTF. In nucleotides, the CDR3 is TGTGCCAGCTCACCCGGGACAGGGGTGCCCTATGGCTACACCTTC.

The rearrangement links TRBV5-1 to TRBJ2-1; 8 bases map to TRBD2. This CDR3 has 13 residues. CDR1 and CDR2 from the germline V gene are SGHRS and YFSETQ. The junction had 5 bases not matched to a gene; V was cut back by 2 bases and J by 10 bases. The CDR3 here is CASSFQQREEQFF. The CDR3 nucleotides read TGCGCCAGCAGCTTTCAGCAGCGGGAGGAGCAGTTCTTC.

The chain combines TRBV10-1 with TRBJ2-2; possibly TRBD1 for D (5 bases). In germline, CDR1 is WNHNN, CDR2 SYGVQD (reference sequence). The CDR3 is made up of 13 amino acids. The V and J ends lost 3 bases and 9 bases respectively, with 11 bases between them. The CDR3 spells CASSDRVRRELFF. CDR3 DNA sequence: TGCGCCAGCAGTGACAGGGTGCGAAGGGAGCTGTTTTTT.

V is TRBV7-9 and J is TRBJ1-3, with TRBD1 as a possible D gene (6 bases). Germline V gene sequence: CDR1 SEHNR, CDR2 FQNEAQ (reference sequence). The CDR3 runs to 16 residues. Trimming removed 0 bases from V and 1 base from J, with 10 bases in between. DNA for the CDR3: TGTGCCAGCAGCTTAGCGACACAGGGATCTGGAAACACCATATATTTT. It is translated as CASSLATQGSGNTIYF.

V usage is TRBV5-1 and J usage is TRBJ2-7; 10 bases map to TRBD1. V dropped 4 bases and J dropped 6; count of bases not matched to a gene: 7. Germline CDR1 and CDR2: SGHRS and YFSETQ. The CDR3 has 14 residues. This chain's CDR3 is CASSARQGAFEQYF. CDR3 nucleotide sequence: TGCGCCAGCAGCGCTCGACAGGGGGCGTTCGAGCAGTACTTC.

The chain couples TRBV5-5 to TRBJ2-2; tentatively, D is TRBD2 (5 bases). Germline assignment: CDR1 SGHKS and CDR2 YYEKEE (reference sequence). The V end was cut by 4 bases, the J end by 5 bases, with 18 bases between. There are 16 residues in the CDR3. Written as DNA, the CDR3 is TGTGCCAGCAGCCTGAAAGTCGGGGTAAAGACCGGGGAGCTGTTTTTT. Its protein product is CASSLKVGVKTGELFF.